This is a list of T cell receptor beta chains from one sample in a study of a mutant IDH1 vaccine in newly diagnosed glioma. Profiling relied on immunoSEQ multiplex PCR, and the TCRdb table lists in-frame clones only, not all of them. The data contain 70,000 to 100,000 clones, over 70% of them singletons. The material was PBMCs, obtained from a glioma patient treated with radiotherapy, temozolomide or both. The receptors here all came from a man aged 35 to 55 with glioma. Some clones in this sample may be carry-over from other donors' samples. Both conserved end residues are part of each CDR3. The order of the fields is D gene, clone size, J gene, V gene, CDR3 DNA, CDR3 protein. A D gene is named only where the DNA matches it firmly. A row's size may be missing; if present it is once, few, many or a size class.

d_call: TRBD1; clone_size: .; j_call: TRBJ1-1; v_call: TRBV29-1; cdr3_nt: TGCAGCGTTGTGGAGGGACAGAAGGAAGCTTTCTTT; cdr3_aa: CSVVEGQKEAFF
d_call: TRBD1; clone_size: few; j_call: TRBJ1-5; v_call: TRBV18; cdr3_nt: TGTGCCAGCTCAAGAGACAGGGCCGCGGGTCAGCCCCAGCATTTT; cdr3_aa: CASSRDRAAGQPQHF
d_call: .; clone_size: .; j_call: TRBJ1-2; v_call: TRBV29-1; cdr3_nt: TGCAGCGTTTCGAAGGGCGATGGCTACACCTTC; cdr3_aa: CSVSKGDGYTF
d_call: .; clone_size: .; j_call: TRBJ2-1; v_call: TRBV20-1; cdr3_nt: TGCAGTGCTAACGGACCCGATGAGCAGTTCTTC; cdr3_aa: CSANGPDEQFF
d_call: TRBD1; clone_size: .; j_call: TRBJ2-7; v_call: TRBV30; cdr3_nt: TGTGCCTGGAGTAGGGGACAGGGGGCGGATGAGCAGTACTTC; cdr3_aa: CAWSRGQGADEQYF
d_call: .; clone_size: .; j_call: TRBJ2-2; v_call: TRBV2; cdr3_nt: TGTGCCAGCCTCATGGGGGGGGGCGACACCGGGGAGCTGTTTTTT; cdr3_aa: CASLMGGGDTGELFF
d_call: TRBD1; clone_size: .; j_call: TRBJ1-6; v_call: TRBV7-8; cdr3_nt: TGTGCCAGCAGCTTAGCGGGACAGTTTAGGCCACCCCTCCACTTT; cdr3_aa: CASSLAGQFRPPLHF
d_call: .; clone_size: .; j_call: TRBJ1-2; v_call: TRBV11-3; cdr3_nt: TGTGCCAGCAGCTTGTGGGAAAACTATGGCTACACCTTC; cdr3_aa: CASSLWENYGYTF
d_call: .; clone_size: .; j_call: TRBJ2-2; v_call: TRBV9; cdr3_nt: TGTGCCAGCAGCACCGGGGGCACCGTGGGCACCGGGGAGCTGTTTTTT; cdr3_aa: CASSTGGTVGTGELFF
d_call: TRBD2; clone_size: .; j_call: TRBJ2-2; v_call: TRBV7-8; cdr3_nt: TGTGCCAGCACACTTATAGCGGGCGGGGAGCTGTTTTTT; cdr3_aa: CASTLIAGGELFF
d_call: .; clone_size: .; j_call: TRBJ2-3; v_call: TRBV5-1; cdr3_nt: TGCGCCAGCAGCGCCGAGGGAGATACGCAGTATTTT; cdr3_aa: CASSAEGDTQYF
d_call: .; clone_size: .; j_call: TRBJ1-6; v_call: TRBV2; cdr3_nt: TGTGCCAGCAGTGAAGCGCTACGGCAAAATTCACCCCTCCACTTT; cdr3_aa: CASSEALRQNSPLHF
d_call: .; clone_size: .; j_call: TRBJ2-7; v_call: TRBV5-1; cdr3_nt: TGCGCCAGCAGCTTGGAGCGGACGGCGTCCTACGAGCAGTACTTC; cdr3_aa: CASSLERTASYEQYF
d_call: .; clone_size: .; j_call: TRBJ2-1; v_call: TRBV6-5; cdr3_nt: TGTGCCAGCAGTTACGGACAGTTTAGCTCCTACAATGAGCAGTTCTTC; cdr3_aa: CASSYGQFSSYNEQFF
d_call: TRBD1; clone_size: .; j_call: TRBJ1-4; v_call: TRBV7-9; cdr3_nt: TGTGCCAGCGGCCTCGGACAGGGCAACGCGGGGAATGAAAAACTGTTTTTT; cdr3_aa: CASGLGQGNAGNEKLFF
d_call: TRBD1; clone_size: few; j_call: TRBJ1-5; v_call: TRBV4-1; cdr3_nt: TGCGCCAGCAGCCAAGGGGGGACAGTTAATCAGCCCCAGCATTTT; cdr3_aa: CASSQGGTVNQPQHF
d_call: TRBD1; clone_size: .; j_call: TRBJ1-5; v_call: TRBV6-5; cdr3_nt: TGTGCCAGCAGTTTACAGGGGGGGTTCAATCAGCCCCAGCATTTT; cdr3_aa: CASSLQGGFNQPQHF
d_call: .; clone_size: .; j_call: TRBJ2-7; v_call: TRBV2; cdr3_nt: TGTGCCAGCTCCCCCGACGATCCTACTTTCTACGAGCAGTACTTC; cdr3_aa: CASSPDDPTFYEQYF
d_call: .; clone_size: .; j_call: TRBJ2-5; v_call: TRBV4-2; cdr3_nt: TGTGCCAGCAGCCAAGATCTGATCGCCGTGGGTAGAGAGACCCAGTACTTC; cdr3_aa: CASSQDLIAVGRETQYF
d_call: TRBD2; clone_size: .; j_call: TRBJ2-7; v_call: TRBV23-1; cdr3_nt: TGCGCCAGCAGTCAATCGGCACTAGCGGGGGGTAACGAGCAGTACTTC; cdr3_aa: CASSQSALAGGNEQYF
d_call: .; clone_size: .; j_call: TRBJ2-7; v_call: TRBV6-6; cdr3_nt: TGTGCCAGCAGTTACTCGAGCACAAACGAGCAGTACTTC; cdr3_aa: CASSYSSTNEQYF
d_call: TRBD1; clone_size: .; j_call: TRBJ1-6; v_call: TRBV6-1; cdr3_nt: TGTGCCAGCAGGCGGGGACAGGGGTATTCACCCCTCCACTTT; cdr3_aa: CASRRGQGYSPLHF
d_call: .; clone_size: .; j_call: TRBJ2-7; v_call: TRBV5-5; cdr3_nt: TGTGCCAGCAGCTTGGCCGAACACGCCAGGCCCCACGAGCAGTACTTC; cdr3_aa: CASSLAEHARPHEQYF
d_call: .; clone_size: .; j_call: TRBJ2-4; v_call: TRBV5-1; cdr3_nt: TGCGCCAGCAGTACCGAGCAAAACATTCAGTACTTC; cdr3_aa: CASSTEQNIQYF
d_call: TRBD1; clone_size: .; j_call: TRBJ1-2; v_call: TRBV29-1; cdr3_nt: TGCAGCGTTGGAGGGGGTGCAGGGACAGGGTTAGGCTACACCTTC; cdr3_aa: CSVGGGAGTGLGYTF
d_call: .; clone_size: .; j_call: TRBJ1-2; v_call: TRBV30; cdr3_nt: TGTGCCTGGTGCCGGCACAGGACGGGCAACACCTTC; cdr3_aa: CAWCRHRTGNTF
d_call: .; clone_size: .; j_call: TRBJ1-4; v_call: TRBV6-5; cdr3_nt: TGTGCCAGCAGTTACTCTCTGGGAGAAAAACTGTTTTTT; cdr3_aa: CASSYSLGEKLFF
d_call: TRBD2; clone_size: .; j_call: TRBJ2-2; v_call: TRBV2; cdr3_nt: TGTGCCAGCAGACTAGCGGGGCCCGGGGAGCTGTTTTTT; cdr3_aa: CASRLAGPGELFF
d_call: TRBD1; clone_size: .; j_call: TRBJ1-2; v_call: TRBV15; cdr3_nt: TGTGCCACCAGCAAAGGACAGGGCGGCTATGGCTACACCTTC; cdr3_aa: CATSKGQGGYGYTF
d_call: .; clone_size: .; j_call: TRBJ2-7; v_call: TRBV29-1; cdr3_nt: TGCAGCGTTGAATCACCCAGGGGCGCCTACGAGCAGTACTTC; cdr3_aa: CSVESPRGAYEQYF
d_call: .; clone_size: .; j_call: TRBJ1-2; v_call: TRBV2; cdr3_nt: TGTGCCAGCAGTATCCAGAGTCCCTATGGCTACACCTTC; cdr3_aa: CASSIQSPYGYTF
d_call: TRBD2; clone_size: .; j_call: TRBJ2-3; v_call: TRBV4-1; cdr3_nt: TGCGCCAGCAGCCAAGATACTAGCGGGGGAAATGCAGATACGCAGTATTTT; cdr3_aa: CASSQDTSGGNADTQYF
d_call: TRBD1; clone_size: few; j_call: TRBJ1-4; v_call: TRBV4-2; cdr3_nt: TGTGCCAGCAGCCGGGCGACAGGGCGAGATGAAAAACTGTTTTTT; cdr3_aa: CASSRATGRDEKLFF
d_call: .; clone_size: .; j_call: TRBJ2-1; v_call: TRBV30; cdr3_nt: TGTGCCTGGAGTGGGATTTACAATGAGCAGTTCTTC; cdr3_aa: CAWSGIYNEQFF
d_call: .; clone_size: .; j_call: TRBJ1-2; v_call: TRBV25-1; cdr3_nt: TGTGCCAGCAGTACCGGGACACGAGGCTCCTATGGCTACACCTTC; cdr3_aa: CASSTGTRGSYGYTF
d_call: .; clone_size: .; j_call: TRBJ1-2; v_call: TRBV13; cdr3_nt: TGTGCCAGCAGACCCTATCAGGGGAACCGGTATGGCTACACCTTC; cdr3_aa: CASRPYQGNRYGYTF
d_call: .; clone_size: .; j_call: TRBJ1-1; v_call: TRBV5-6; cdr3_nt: TGTGCCAGCAGCTTTATGTCCCTGAACACTGAAGCTTTCTTT; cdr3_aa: CASSFMSLNTEAFF
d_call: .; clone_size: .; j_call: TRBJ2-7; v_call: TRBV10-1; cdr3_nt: TGCGCCAGCAGTGAGTCGGGCAGGGCAAGCGAGCAGTACTTC; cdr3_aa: CASSESGRASEQYF
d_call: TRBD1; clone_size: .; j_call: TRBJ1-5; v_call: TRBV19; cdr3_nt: TGTGCCAGTAGGGACAGGGGGGGAGGCAATCAGCCCCAGCATTTT; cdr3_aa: CASRDRGGGNQPQHF
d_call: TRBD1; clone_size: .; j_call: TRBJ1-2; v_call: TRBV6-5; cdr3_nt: TGTGCCAGCAGTTACCAACAGGGGGTCTCTGGCTACACCTTC; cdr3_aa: CASSYQQGVSGYTF
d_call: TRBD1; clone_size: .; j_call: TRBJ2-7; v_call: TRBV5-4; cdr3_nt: TGTGCCAGCAGCGCCCCCGGGACAGGGGGCTACGAGCAGTACTTC; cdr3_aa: CASSAPGTGGYEQYF
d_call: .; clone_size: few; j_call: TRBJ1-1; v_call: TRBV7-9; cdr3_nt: TGTGCCAGCAGCTTAGGGGCAGGGCGCCCAGCTTTCTTT; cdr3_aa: CASSLGAGRPAFF
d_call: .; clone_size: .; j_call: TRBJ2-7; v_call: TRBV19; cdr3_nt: TGTGCCAGTCCCGACATTGCGAGGTACGAGCAGTACTTC; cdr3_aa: CASPDIARYEQYF
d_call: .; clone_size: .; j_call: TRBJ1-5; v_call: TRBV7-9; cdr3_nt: TGTGCCAGCAGCTTAGGGGACGGGGCAGGAAGAGGTCAGCCCCAGCATTTT; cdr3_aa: CASSLGDGAGRGQPQHF
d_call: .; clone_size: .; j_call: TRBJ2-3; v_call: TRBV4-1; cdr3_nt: TGCGCCAGCAGCCAAGCGCACTCCGATACGCAGTATTTT; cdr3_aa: CASSQAHSDTQYF
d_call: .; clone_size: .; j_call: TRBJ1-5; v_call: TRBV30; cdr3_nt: TGTGCCTGGAGTAGCGTGTCGAGCAATCAGCCCCAGCATTTT; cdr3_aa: CAWSSVSSNQPQHF
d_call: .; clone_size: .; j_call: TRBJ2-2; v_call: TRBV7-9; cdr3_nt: TGTGCCAGCAGCTCTGGGCTGGAGGTGGCCGGGGAGCTGTTTTTT; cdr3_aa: CASSSGLEVAGELFF
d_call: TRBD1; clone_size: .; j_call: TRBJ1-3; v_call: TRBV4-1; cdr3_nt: TGCGCCAGCAGCCGGGGGACAGGGAGCTCTGGAAACACCATATATTTT; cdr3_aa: CASSRGTGSSGNTIYF